One sample yielded the 20 T cell receptor beta chains listed below, sequenced in a study of shared clonotypes between healthy human individuals. The data were produced by immunoSEQ multiplex PCR, yet TCRdb's version contains in-frame clones alone and is incomplete. Of about 1.5 million clones listed, around 98% are singletons. The sequenced sample consisted of naive CD4+ T cells sorted from blood. Subset given: CD45RA+ positively selected. The receptors derive from a man aged 25-40 years in good health.

The CDR3 DNA follows: TGTGCCAGCAGCTTCCGCGCGGCAGGGGGCTACGAGCAGTACTTC. The encoded protein is CASSFRAAGGYEQYF. The V and J genes are TRBV5-6 and TRBJ2-7, with 7 bases identical to TRBD1. Per the germline V gene, CDR1 is SGHDT and CDR2 is YYEEEE. V lost 2 bases, J lost 3 bases, and 8 bases stayed unmatched. The CDR3 is 15 residues long.

V is TRBV4-1 and J is TRBJ1-2, with D uncertain. The CDR3 is 13 residues long. Trimming left V 0 bases short and J 7 bases short, with 9 bases between. From germline, CDR1 is MGHRA and CDR2 YSYEKL. The CDR3 DNA is TGCGCCAGCAGCCAAGAGAGGGTTCGTGGCTACACCTTC. Its translation: CASSQERVRGYTF.

CDR3 coding DNA: TGCGCCAGCAAGGGACTAGCGGAGTACAATGAGCAGTTCTTC. Protein: CASKGLAEYNEQFF. J is TRBJ2-1 and V is TRBV10-2; 11 bases fit TRBD2. Germline CDR1 WSHSY, CDR2 SAAADI. V lost 7 bases and J lost 4; bases outside the gene matches: 3. This CDR3 region has 14 residues.

The CDR3: CASTRGANTGELFF. CDR3 sequence (DNA): TGTGCCAGTACTCGAGGGGCGAACACCGGGGAGCTGTTTTTT. The chain couples TRBV19 to TRBJ2-2; D possibly uses TRBD1 or TRBD2 (5 bases each). The CDR3 runs to 14 residues. Germline V gene sequence: CDR1 LNHDA, CDR2 SQIVND (reference sequence). Deletions cut 7 bases from V and 0 bases from J, with 9 bases between.

This clone has a single count. The chain uses TRBV28 and TRBJ2-1; D is uncertain. Germline V gene lookup returns CDR1 MDHEN and CDR2 SYDVKM. The CDR3 loop spans 14 amino acids. Trimming stripped 8 bases from V and 1 base from J, with 12 bases between. Here the CDR3 reads CASRARGSYNEQFF. The CDR3 DNA reads TGTGCCAGCCGCGCACGAGGTTCCTACAATGAGCAGTTCTTC.

J is TRBJ2-7 and V is TRBV28, with TRBD2 matching over 11 bases. The CDR3 is 14 amino acids. Germline V lookup: CDR1 MDHEN, CDR2 SYDVKM. V trimming: 5 bases; J trimming: 7 bases; junction bases outside the gene matches: 7. CDR3 protein: CASSVSGRVVEQYF. The CDR3 DNA is TGTGCCAGCAGTGTTAGCGGGAGGGTAGTTGAGCAGTACTTC.

The gene calls are TRBV5-5 and TRBJ1-1; perhaps TRBD1 as D (6 bases). Germline V gives CDR1 SGHKS, CDR2 YYEKEE (reference sequence). The CDR3 covers 16 residues. Trimming pared 4 bases from V and 1 base from J, leaving 17 bases between. This chain's CDR3 is CASSPAIQGPNTEAFF. Written as DNA, the CDR3 is TGTGCCAGCAGCCCAGCCATACAGGGACCGAACACTGAAGCTTTCTTT.

V is TRBV5-1 and J is TRBJ2-7, with 9 positions matching TRBD1. With V trimmed by 6 bases and J by 5 bases, 6 bases remained unmatched. The V gene's germline CDR1 is SGHRS and CDR2 YFSETQ. CDR3 length equals 13 residues. This CDR3 reads CASMGDRVHEQYF. The CDR3 bases are TGCGCCAGCATGGGGGACAGGGTCCACGAGCAGTACTTC.

V is TRBV10-3 and J is TRBJ2-5; TRBD1 matches at 9 bases. The CDR3 is 14 amino acids. Germline loops: CDR1 ENHRY, CDR2 SYGVKD. With 3 bases clipped from V and 5 bases from J, the junction kept 4 bases outside the gene matches. The CDR3 coding sequence is TGTGCCATCAGTGAACAGGGGGCGGGGGAGACCCAGTACTTC. Protein product: CAISEQGAGETQYF.

Comment on this clone: This sample includes further DNA sequences coding for the same CDR3. The chain has TRBV19 and TRBJ2-7, with D uncertain. Per germline, CDR1 LNHDA and CDR2 SQIVND (reference sequence). The CDR3 consists of 11 residues. The V end lost 5 bases, the J end lost 3 bases, and 5 bases lay between the germline ends. The CDR3 spells CASSSDYEQYF. Here the CDR3 DNA reads TGTGCCAGTAGTTCAGACTACGAGCAGTACTTC. The full variable domain, completed using reference TRBV19 and TRBJ2-7, is DGGITQSPKYLFRKEGQNVTLSCEQNLNHDAMYWYRQDPGQGLRLIYYSQIVNDFQKGDIAEGYSVSREKKESFPLTVTSAQKNPTAFYLCASSSDYEQYFGPGTRLTVT.

The rearrangement links TRBV6-1 to TRBJ1-5, with D possibly TRBD1 on 5 matching bases. Trimming took 1 base from V and 1 from J, leaving 14 bases between them. From germline, CDR1 is MNHNS and CDR2 SASEGT. The CDR3 consists of 17 residues. CDR3 DNA sequence: TGTGCCAGCAGTGAAGGGAGGGGAGGCCTCAGCAATCAGCCCCAGCATTTT. Its translation: CASSEGRGGLSNQPQHF.

The gene calls are TRBV28 and TRBJ1-5; D gene uncertain. CDR3 length: 12 residues. The V gene lost 5 bases and the J gene lost 5 bases, with 7 bases spanning the gap. Germline loops: CDR1 MDHEN, CDR2 SYDVKM. CDR3 region: CASSPVYQPQHF. In DNA, the CDR3 is TGTGCCAGCAGTCCAGTATATCAGCCCCAGCATTTT.

J is TRBJ2-1 and V is TRBV19, with D perhaps TRBD1 (6 bases). Looked up from germline, CDR1 is LNHDA and CDR2 is SQIVND (reference sequence). V was pared by 1 base and J by 8 bases, with 15 bases between. The CDR3 is made up of 15 amino acids. The CDR3 spells CASSIANRVGHEQFF. CDR3 nucleotides: TGTGCCAGTAGTATAGCAAACAGGGTGGGGCATGAGCAGTTCTTC.

The chain combines TRBV18 with TRBJ2-7; 7 bases are a match to TRBD1. This CDR3 is 16 amino acids long. Germline V gene sequence: CDR1 KGHSH, CDR2 LQKENI. J was trimmed by 2 bases and V by 4 bases; bases with no gene match: 11. The CDR3 sequence: CASSLELRGPPYEQYF. As DNA, the CDR3 is TGTGCCAGCTCACTTGAGCTGAGGGGGCCTCCCTACGAGCAGTACTTC.

The genes are TRBV19 and TRBJ2-1, with D maybe TRBD2 (7 bases). This CDR3 spans 14 amino acids. From germline, CDR1 is LNHDA and CDR2 SQIVND (reference sequence). The V gene lost 6 bases and the J gene lost 15 bases, with 24 bases spanning the gap. DNA of the CDR3: TGTGCCAGTAGGTCGGGCGGAACCTCCGGGGGGCGGTTCTTC. Translated: CASRSGGTSGGRFF.

The chain combines TRBV19 with TRBJ2-7; no clear D gene. The CDR3 consists of 12 residues. Trimming shortened V by 5 bases and J by 5 bases, and 10 bases separated the two germline ends. Looked up from germline, CDR1 is LNHDA and CDR2 is SQIVND (reference sequence). CDR3 in DNA: TGTGCCAGTAGTCCCAGGAACCACGAGCAGTACTTC. Translation: CASSPRNHEQYF.

The chain joins TRBV10-2 to TRBJ1-5, with TRBD1 as a possible D gene (5 bases). This CDR3 is 14 amino acids long. CDR1 WSHSY and CDR2 SAAADI come from the germline V gene. V shed 5 bases and J shed 2 bases, with 10 bases lying between them. The CDR3 sequence is CASSRGAGNQPQHF. The CDR3 coding sequence is TGCGCCAGCAGTCGAGGGGCCGGCAATCAGCCCCAGCATTTT.

As concerns this clone: The same CDR3 can be traced to other DNA sequences in this sample. This chain joins TRBV7-2 and TRBJ2-3, with no clear D. This CDR3 comprises 11 residues. The V gene's germline CDR1 is SGHTA and CDR2 FQGNSA. Trimming took 4 bases from V and 6 from J, leaving 5 bases between them. CDR3 amino acids: CASSYRDTQYF. The CDR3 bases are TGTGCCAGCAGCTACCGGGATACGCAGTATTTT.

With respect to this clone: Different DNA sequences within this sample yield the same CDR3. This chain joins TRBV7-3 and TRBJ1-1; D unresolved. Germline CDR1 reads SGHTA; CDR2 reads FQGTGA. Trimming removed 3 bases from V and 0 bases from J, with 5 bases in between. The CDR3 has 13 amino acids. This chain's CDR3 is CASSFDMNTEAFF. CDR3 bases: TGTGCCAGCAGCTTTGACATGAACACTGAAGCTTTCTTT.

The chain recombines TRBV10-2 with TRBJ2-7; D is possibly TRBD2 (6 bases). V dropped 8 bases and J dropped 1 base, with 18 bases sitting between them. In germline, CDR1 is WSHSY, CDR2 SAAADI. This CDR3 has 15 amino acids. The CDR3 DNA is TGCGCCAGCGGGGGGTCAGGACACCATTCCTACGAGCAGTACTTC. Its protein is CASGGSGHHSYEQYF.